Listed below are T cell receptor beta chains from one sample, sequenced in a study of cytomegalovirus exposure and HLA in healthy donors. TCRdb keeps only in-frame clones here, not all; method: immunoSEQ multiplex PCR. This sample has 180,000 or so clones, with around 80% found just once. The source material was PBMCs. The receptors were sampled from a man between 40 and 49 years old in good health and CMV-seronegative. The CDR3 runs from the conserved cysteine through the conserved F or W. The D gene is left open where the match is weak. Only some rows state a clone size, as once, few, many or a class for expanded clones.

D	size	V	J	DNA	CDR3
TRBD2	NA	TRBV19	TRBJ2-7	TGTGCCAGTAGTATACGGGCGGGAGGGCACTACGAGCAGTACTTC	CASSIRAGGHYEQYF
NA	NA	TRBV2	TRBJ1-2	TGTGCCAGCCGCCAAGGGGGGGTTGGCTACACCTTC	CASRQGGVGYTF
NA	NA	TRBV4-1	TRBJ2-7	TGCGCCAGCAGCCAAGGGGGCGGTTCCTACGAGCAGTACTTC	CASSQGGGSYEQYF
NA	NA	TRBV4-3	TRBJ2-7	TGCGCCAGCAGCCAAGAAGGAGGGGCATACGAGCAGTACTTC	CASSQEGGAYEQYF
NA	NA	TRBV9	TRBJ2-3	TGTGCCAGCAGCGCCGGTGAAGGACAGAGGTCAGATACGCAGTATTTT	CASSAGEGQRSDTQYF
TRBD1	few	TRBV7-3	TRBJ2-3	TGTGCCAGCAGCTTAACCTCCGGGACAGAATTGAATTTT	CASSLTSGTELNF
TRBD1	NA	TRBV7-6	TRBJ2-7	TGTGCCAGCAGCTTACAGGACAGGGGGCGGGAGCAGTACTTC	CASSLQDRGREQYF
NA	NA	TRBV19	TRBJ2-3	TGTGCCACCTCGGGGGGCGCCTCGAACACAGATACGCAGTATTTT	CATSGGASNTDTQYF
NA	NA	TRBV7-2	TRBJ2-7	TGTGCCAGCACCTCGAGAGCGGCTACCTACGAGCAGTACTTC	CASTSRAATYEQYF
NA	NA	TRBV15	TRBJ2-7	TGTGCCACCAGCAGGACCGGGACACCGAAGACGTACGAGCAGTACTTC	CATSRTGTPKTYEQYF
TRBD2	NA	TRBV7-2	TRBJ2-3	TGTGCCAGCAGCTTTACTAGCGGGGGGCCCTTTAGCACAGATACGCAGTATTTT	CASSFTSGGPFSTDTQYF
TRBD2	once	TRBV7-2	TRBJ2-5	TGTGCCAGCAGCTTAACTAGCGGGGGGCAAGAGACCCAGTACTTC	CASSLTSGGQETQYF
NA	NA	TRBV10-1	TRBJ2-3	TGCGCCAGCAGTGAGGGAGGGGCATCAGATACGCAGTATTTT	CASSEGGASDTQYF
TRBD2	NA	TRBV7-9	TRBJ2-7	TGTGCCAGCAGCTTTAGCGGGAGGGCCGAGCAGTACTTC	CASSFSGRAEQYF
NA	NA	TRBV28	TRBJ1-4	TGTGCCAGCAGTTTAGAGAGGGAAATTGCGGAAAAACTGTTTTTT	CASSLEREIAEKLFF
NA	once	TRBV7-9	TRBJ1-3	TGTGCCAGCAGCCCGGACCCGGGGGGAAACACCATATATTTT	CASSPDPGGNTIYF
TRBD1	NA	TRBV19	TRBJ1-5	TGTGCCAGTAGTATTAGGGGGCCTAGCAATCAGCCCCAGCATTTT	CASSIRGPSNQPQHF
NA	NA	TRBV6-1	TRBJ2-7	TGTGCCAGCAGTGAAGTCTACTACGAGCAGTACTTC	CASSEVYYEQYF
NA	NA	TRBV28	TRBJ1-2	TGTGCCAGCAGTTCCGGGATGGATGGGTACTATGGCTACACCTTC	CASSSGMDGYYGYTF
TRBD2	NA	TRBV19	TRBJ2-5	TGTGCCAGTAGAGTAGCGGGGGCCCAAGAGACCCAGTACTTC	CASRVAGAQETQYF
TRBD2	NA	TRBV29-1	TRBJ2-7	TGCAGCGCCGGAGGGCTAGCGGCACGGGGCGAGCAGTACTTC	CSAGGLAARGEQYF
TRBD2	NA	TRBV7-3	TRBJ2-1	TGTGCCAGCAGCTTAAGTTTTGGGCTAGCGGGGTACAATGAGCAGTTCTTC	CASSLSFGLAGYNEQFF
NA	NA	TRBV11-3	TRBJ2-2	TGTGCCAGCAGCTTAGTACTCACCGGGGAGCTGTTTTTT	CASSLVLTGELFF
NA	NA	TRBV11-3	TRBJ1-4	TGTGCCAGCAGCTGGGGGGGTAGTAATGAAAAACTGTTTTTT	CASSWGGSNEKLFF
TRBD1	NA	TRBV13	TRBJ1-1	TGTGCCAGCAGCTCTCAGGGGGTTTGGACTGAAGCTTTCTTT	CASSSQGVWTEAFF
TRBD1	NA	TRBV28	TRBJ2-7	TGTGCCAGCAGTCTCGGGACAGTCTATGAGCAGTACTTC	CASSLGTVYEQYF
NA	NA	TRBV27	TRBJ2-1	TGTGCCAGCTGGCCAGGTTCTCACCCGTACAATGAGCAGTTCTTC	CASWPGSHPYNEQFF
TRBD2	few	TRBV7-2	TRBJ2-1	TGTGCCAGCAGCTTGCAGCGGGAGAATGAGCAGTTCTTC	CASSLQRENEQFF
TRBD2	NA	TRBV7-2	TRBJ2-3	TGTGCCAGCAGCTTACTAGCGGCCACAGATACGCAGTATTTT	CASSLLAATDTQYF
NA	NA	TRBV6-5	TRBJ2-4	TGTGCCAGCAGTGGACTACAGGGGAACATTCAGTACTTC	CASSGLQGNIQYF
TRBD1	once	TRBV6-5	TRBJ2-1	TGTGCCAGCAGTTACTTCAGGGGGATGCCCAACAATGAGCAGTTCTTC	CASSYFRGMPNNEQFF
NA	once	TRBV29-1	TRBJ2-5	TGCAGCGTTGCACAAGAGACCCAGTACTTC	CSVAQETQYF
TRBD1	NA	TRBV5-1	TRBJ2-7	TGCGCCAGCAGGTGGACAGGGGCATACGAGCAGTACTTC	CASRWTGAYEQYF
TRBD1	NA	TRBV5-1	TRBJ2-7	TGCGCCAGCAGGTTGGCGGTGTCAGGGGGTTACGAGCAGTACTTC	CASRLAVSGGYEQYF
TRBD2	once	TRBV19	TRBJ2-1	TGTGCCAGCCGGACTAGCGGGAGAGGTAATGAGCAGTTCTTC	CASRTSGRGNEQFF
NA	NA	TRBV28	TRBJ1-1	TGTGCCAGCAGTTTGGTCGGGTTGCTGAACACTGAAGCTTTCTTT	CASSLVGLLNTEAFF
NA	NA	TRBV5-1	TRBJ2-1	TGCGCCAGCCGGCTAGCTTCCTACAATGAGCAGTTCTTC	CASRLASYNEQFF
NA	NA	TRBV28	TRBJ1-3	TGTGCCAGCAGTGGTCCTCCGGGACTTGGAAACACCATATATTTT	CASSGPPGLGNTIYF
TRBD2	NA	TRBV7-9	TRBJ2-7	TGTGCCAGCAGCTTAGGGGGACTAGCGGGGAGGGAGCAGTACTTC	CASSLGGLAGREQYF
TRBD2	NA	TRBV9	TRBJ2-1	TGTGCCAGCAGCGGGGGACTAGCGGGACTAACCGCCTACAATGAGCAGTTCTTC	CASSGGLAGLTAYNEQFF
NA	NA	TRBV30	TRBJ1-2	TGTGCCTGGAGTGTATTAGGTGGGAGGGGGACCGGCTACACCTTC	CAWSVLGGRGTGYTF